Reported below is one T cell receptor (beta chain). This specimen belongs to a study of blood T cells in healthy people across ages. A second roughly 6 to 12 cycle PCR used barcoded and J-beta primers. TCRdb analysed the 5' RACE reads with MiXCR anew, one entry per CDR3 protein. The sample carries about 1,800,000 distinct CDR3 sequences, under 30% recorded once. V dropped 1 base and J dropped 1; count of bases not matched to a gene: 5. Germline V gives CDR1 DFQATT, CDR2 SNEGSKA (reference sequence). The CDR3 spans 15 residues. This chain joins TRBV20-1 and TRBJ2-5; TRBD2 aligns across 8 bases. The specimen was blood. The TCR comes from a young woman in good health. CDR3 protein: CSARVHGGAQETQYF. The DNA of the CDR3 is TGCAGTGCTAGAGTCCACGGGGGGGCCCAAGAGACCCAGTACTTC.